The present TCR beta chain was sequenced within a study of blood T cell repertoires in COVID-19. On the study more broadly: The origin of the acute and convalescent COVID-19 samples was the United States, Italy and Spain. T cells, B-cell-depleted T cells, or PBMCs provided the cDNA or gDNA that served as material.

The repertoire was sequenced with immunoSEQ multiplex PCR; TCRdb's copy has only in-frame clones and lacks some. The sample consists of about 150,000 clones, about four fifths of them appearing once. The CDR3 is 18 residues long. The germline V gene encodes CDR1 LGHDT and CDR2 YNNKEL (reference sequence). V trimming: 0 bases; J trimming: 11 bases; junction bases outside the gene matches: 16. Sequences were obtained from peripheral blood. The chain carries TRBV3-1 (or the pseudogene TRBV3-2) and TRBJ1-1; 12 bases map to TRBD1. The clonotype originates from a human donor with acute or convalescent COVID-19. The donor label of this sample is uncertain. The CDR3 DNA reads as TGTGCCAGCAGCCAAGATTACCCGCCCCGGGGACAGGGGGCTAGGGCTTTCTTT. This gives the protein CASSQDYPPRGQGARAFF.